The 11 T cell receptor beta chains below all came from one sample that was sequenced in a study of tumor-infiltrating lymphocytes in primary liver carcinoma. Alongside blood RNA obtained from unsorted whole blood, germline DNA was also extracted. With around 500 ng total RNA as template and a constant-region primer, TCR beta cDNA was made. Slightly modified ARM-PCR, run as three nested multiplex PCR rounds, produced the TCR beta libraries. Rounds one and two of PCR, each of roughly 10 cycles, were primed with TRBV1-TRBV30 forward primers and a C-beta reverse primer. One entry per CDR3 protein results from TCRdb running MiXCR on the multiplex PCR reads. The table lists approximately 330,000 distinct CDR3 sequences, about 61% of them singletons. The sample taken for sequencing was peripheral blood. All receptors derive from a man in his forties with primary liver carcinoma and hepatitis B virus infection.

As for this clonotype: Just one base apart from a much larger clone, this may be a read error. V and J are TRBV4-3 and TRBJ2-1, with 8 bases identical to TRBD1. This CDR3 contains 14 residues. CDR1 is LGHNA, CDR2 YSLEER, per germline. CDR3 nucleotides: TGCACCAGCAGCCAAGACCACAGGGGGAGGGAGCAGTTCTTC. Translation: CTSSQDHRGREQFF.

The CDR3 DNA reads as TGTGCCAGCAGCTTAGCCGGGAGTGGGGTAGATACACATTATTTT. Translation: CASSLAGSGVDTHYF. This sequence joins TRBV11-2 and TRBJ2-3; the D gene is possibly TRBD2 (6 bases). Germline CDR1 and CDR2: SGHAT and FQNNGV. The CDR3 is 15 residues long. V was clipped by 1 base and J by 15 bases, with 23 bases between them.

Of note for this clonotype: This CDR3 is missing its conserved last phenylalanine or tryptophan, likely due to a read error. V is TRBV11-2 and J is TRBJ2-7, with TRBD2 matching 11 bases. With 9 bases clipped from V and 3 bases from J, the junction kept 10 bases outside the gene matches. Germline V gene data show CDR1 as SGHAT and CDR2 as FQNNGV. The CDR3 loop spans 15 amino acids. The CDR3 DNA is TGTGCCAGTAGCCAGAGACTAGCGGGGCACTACGAGCAGTACTTA. Translated: CASSQRLAGHYEQYL.

The rearrangement links TRBV11-3 to TRBJ1-1; TRBD1 might be the D (5 bases). V lost 11 bases, J lost 1 base, and 20 bases lay in between. Germline V gene sequence: CDR1 SGHNT, CDR2 YENEEA. CDR3 length: 15 residues. The DNA for the CDR3 is TGTGCCGGCAACCTACGGGGCGACTCGAACACTGAAGCTTTCTTT. Translating it yields CAGNLRGDSNTEAFF.

Turning to this clonotype: A clone one base away is much larger, so this may be a read error. The rearrangement links TRBV6-2 or TRBV6-3 to TRBJ1-1; D is uncertain. The CDR3 contains 12 residues. From germline, CDR1 is MNHEY and CDR2 SVGEGT. This chain's CDR3 is CVSSEGYTEAFF. As DNA, the CDR3 is TGTGTCAGCAGTGAAGGGTACACTGAAGCTTTCTTT.

As regards this clonotype: Sequence at one end of the junction differs from germline and may be a read error. V and J are TRBV11-3 and TRBJ2-2; the match to TRBD1 covers 10 bases. Germline CDR1 is SGHNT and CDR2 is YENEEA. The CDR3 has 18 residues. Here the CDR3 reads CASSLRAVGQGNAGELFF. The CDR3 bases are TGTGCCAGCAGCTTGCGAGCCGTGGGACAGGGGAATGCCGGGGAACTGTTTTTT.

About this clonotype: One end of the junction varies from germline; a read error may be responsible. The chain links TRBV5-6 to TRBJ1-1; 7 positions agree with TRBD1. Germline V gives CDR1 SGHDT, CDR2 YYEEEE. The CDR3 sequence is 16 residues long. The CDR3 bases are TGTGCCAGAAGCTTGTGGGCAGGGGGAATCGGAAATGAAGCTTTCTTT. Encoded protein: CARSLWAGGIGNEAFF.

Regarding this clonotype: One junction end does not reproduce the germline sequence, and a read error may be involved. The gene calls are TRBV11-2 and TRBJ1-6, with no clear D. Per the germline V gene, CDR1 is SGHAT and CDR2 is FQNNGV. This CDR3 region has 18 residues. The CDR3 sequence: CAGSYTVVLRSYDSPLHF. The DNA of the CDR3 is TGTGCCGGCAGCTACACTGTGGTCCTCAGATCCTATGATTCACCCCTCCACTTT.

The chain recombines TRBV24-1 with TRBJ2-5; D remains unclear. The germline V and J ends were trimmed by 9 bases and 4 bases, with 17 bases remaining between them. The CDR3 length is 14 residues. Germline lookup yields CDR1 KGHDR and CDR2 SFDVKD. CDR3 bases: TGTGCCACCCCTGTTGAGACAAGGACAGAGACCCAGTACTTC. It is translated as CATPVETRTETQYF.

Ten or more counts support this clonotype. The rearrangement joins TRBV29-1 to TRBJ1-2, with D perhaps matching TRBD1 (6 bases). V was trimmed by 6 bases and J by 3 bases, leaving 14 bases between them. Germline V gene sequence: CDR1 SQVTM, CDR2 ANQGSEA. The CDR3 runs 13 residues. The CDR3 region has the DNA TGCAGCGTCGAGAACAGGGCGCACTATGGCTACACCTTC. Its translation: CSVENRAHYGYTF.

The chain has TRBV5-1 and TRBJ2-1; D is perhaps TRBD1 (6 bases). CDR3 length: 14 amino acids. V was pared by 4 bases and J by 9 bases, with 17 bases between. Germline CDR1 is SGHRS and CDR2 is YFSETQ. The CDR3 sequence: CASSARDRFGEQFF. Written as DNA, the CDR3 is TGCGCCAGCAGCGCCCGTGACAGGTTTGGTGAGCAGTTCTTC. The complete variable domain, with remaining parts taken from reference TRBV5-1 and TRBJ2-1, reads KAGVTQTPRYLIKTRGQQVTLSCSPISGHRSVSWYQQTPGQGLQFLFEYFSETQRNKGNFPGRFSGRQFSNSRSEMNVSTLELGDSALYLCASSARDRFGEQFFGPGTRLTVL.